This TCR beta chain was documented in a study of blood T cell repertoires in COVID-19. Turning to the study itself: Some COVID-19 samples were acute and others convalescent; all came from the United States, Italy and Spain.

Here immunoSEQ multiplex PCR was the method, and the copy in TCRdb shows in-frame clones only, minus some. The repertoire holds some 200,000 clones, with 80% as singletons. Looked up from germline, CDR1 is SGHRS and CDR2 is YFSETQ. V was pared by 3 bases and J by 6 bases, with 5 bases of the junction left unmatched. There are 14 residues in the CDR3. V usage is TRBV5-1 and J usage is TRBJ2-1; TRBD2 matches at 8 bases. Sequenced material: peripheral blood. The clonotype comes from a woman between 70 and 85 years old with acute or convalescent COVID-19. CDR3 nucleotide sequence: TGCGCCAGCAGCTCGGGACTAGTAATCAATGAGCAGTTCTTC. Translating gives CASSSGLVINEQFF.